This T cell receptor (beta chain) was sequenced during a study of long-term antiretroviral therapy in people with HIV. Study-level background: The oldest specimens predate the 2015 immediate-ART recommendation by about a decade.

This clone is a singleton in its sample. Its antigen is still unknown. Regarding the study as a whole: Before ART, certain clones expanded, and these dominated the repertoire at all time points. ART preceded a rise in diversity that nonetheless stayed lower than in transplant donor controls. Blood dates from the mid-2000s to the late 2010s, possibly under older ART regimens.

With survey level as its setting, the immunoSEQ assay was v3.0. Using immunoSEQ multiplex PCR, the repertoire was profiled, and TCRdb retains in-frame clones only, with some absent. The sample holds 16,000 or so clones, around 74% seen once. CDR3 length equals 15 residues. Per the germline V gene, CDR1 is SGHNT and CDR2 is YYREEE (reference sequence). The V gene end was trimmed by 3 bases and the J gene end by 6 bases; junction bases not matched to a gene: 8. The sample consisted of unsorted PBMCs, taken about 2.1 years before starting antiretroviral therapy. The TCR comes from a man aged 25 to 40 with HIV. The rearrangement uses TRBV5-4 and TRBJ2-3, with 9 nucleotides matching TRBD1. In nucleotides, the CDR3 is TGTGCCAGCAGCTCCCGAACAGGGGGCGTGGATACGCAGTATTTT. It specifies CASSSRTGGVDTQYF.